Ten or more counts support the clone carrying this T cell receptor beta chain. Amplification targeted TCR beta CDR3 regions from RNA transcripts. HTBI primers were the set used in a first-round RT-PCR of the TCR CDR3. TCRdb used MiXCR to reprocess the multiplex PCR reads, holding one entry per CDR3 protein. This sample has hundreds of thousands of distinct CDR3 sequences, with less than 15% found just once. This sample was included in a study of T cells in Graves' hyperthyroidism and ophthalmopathy. The CDR3 totals 14 residues. The germline V gene encodes CDR1 MNHNS and CDR2 SASEGT. Trimming at V came to 10 bases and at J to 4 bases, leaving 12 bases not matched to a gene.

The clonotype comes from a young woman with Graves' hyperthyroidism. Sequencing was carried out using blood. The rearrangement links TRBV6-1 to TRBJ2-7, with TRBD2 matching 8 bases. In nucleotides, the CDR3 is TGTGCCACCCTGGAGCGGGAGAAAAAATACGAGCAGTACTTC. Its protein is CATLEREKKYEQYF.